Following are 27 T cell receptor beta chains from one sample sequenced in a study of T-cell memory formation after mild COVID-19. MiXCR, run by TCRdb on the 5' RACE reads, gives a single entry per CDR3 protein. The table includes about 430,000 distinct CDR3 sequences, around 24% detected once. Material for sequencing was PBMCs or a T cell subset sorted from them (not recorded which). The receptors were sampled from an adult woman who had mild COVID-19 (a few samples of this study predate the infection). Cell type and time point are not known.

This CDR3 is CASSHLYSGSDNEQFF. CDR3 coding DNA: TGCGCCAGCAGCCACCTCTATTCGGGGTCGGACAATGAGCAGTTCTTC. The V call is TRBV4-1, the J call TRBJ2-1; perhaps TRBD2 as D (5 bases). V lost 3 bases, J lost 5 bases, and 17 bases lay in between. There are 16 residues in the CDR3. Looked up from germline, CDR1 is MGHRA and CDR2 is YSYEKL.

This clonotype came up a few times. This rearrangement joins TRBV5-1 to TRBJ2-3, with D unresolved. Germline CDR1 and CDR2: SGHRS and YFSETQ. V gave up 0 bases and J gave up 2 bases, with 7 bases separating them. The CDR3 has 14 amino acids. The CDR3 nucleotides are TGCGCCAGCAGCTTGGACTTCGCCACAGATACGCAGTATTTT. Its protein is CASSLDFATDTQYF.

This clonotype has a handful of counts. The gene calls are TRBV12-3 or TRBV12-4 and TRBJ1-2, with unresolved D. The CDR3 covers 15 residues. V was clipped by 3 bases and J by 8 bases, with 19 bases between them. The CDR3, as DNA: TGTGCCAGCAGTTTCCGCCGCACAGCTCCCTGGGGCTACACCTTC. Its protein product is CASSFRRTAPWGYTF.

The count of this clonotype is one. CDR3 DNA: TGTGCCAGCAGCGGTCAGCGGGGGCCGGCAGATACGCAGTATTTT. This translates into CASSGQRGPADTQYF. The V gene is TRBV9, the J gene TRBJ2-3, with 8 nucleotides matching TRBD2. The J segment lost 4 bases and the V segment lost 3 bases, leaving 7 bases of the junction unmatched. Per germline, CDR1 SGDLS and CDR2 YYNGEE. CDR3 length: 15 residues. Together with reference TRBV9 and TRBJ2-3, the CDR3 gives the full variable domain: DSGVTQTPKHLITATGQRVTLRCSPRSGDLSVYWYQQSLDQGLQFLIQYYNGEERAKGNILERFSAQQFPDLHSELNLSSLELGDSALYFCASSGQRGPADTQYFGPGTRLTVL.

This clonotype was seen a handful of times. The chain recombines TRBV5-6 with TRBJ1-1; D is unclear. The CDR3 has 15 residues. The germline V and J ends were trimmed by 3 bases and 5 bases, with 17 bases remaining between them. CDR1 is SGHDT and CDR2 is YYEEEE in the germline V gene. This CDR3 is CASSSTVSGKTEAFF. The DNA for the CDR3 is TGTGCCAGCAGCTCGACGGTGTCTGGAAAGACTGAAGCTTTCTTT.

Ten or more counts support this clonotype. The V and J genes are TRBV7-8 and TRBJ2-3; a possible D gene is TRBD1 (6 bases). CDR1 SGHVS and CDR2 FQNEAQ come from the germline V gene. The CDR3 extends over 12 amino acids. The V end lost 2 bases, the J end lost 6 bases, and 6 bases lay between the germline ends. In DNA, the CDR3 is TGTGCCAGCAGCTTAACAGGGGATACGCAGTATTTT. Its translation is CASSLTGDTQYF.

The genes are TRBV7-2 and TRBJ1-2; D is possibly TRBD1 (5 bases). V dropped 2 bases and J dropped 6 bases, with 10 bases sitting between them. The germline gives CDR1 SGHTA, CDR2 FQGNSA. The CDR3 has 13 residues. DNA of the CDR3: TGTGCCAGCAGCTTAAGTGCCAGGGATGGCTACACCTTC. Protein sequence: CASSLSARDGYTF.

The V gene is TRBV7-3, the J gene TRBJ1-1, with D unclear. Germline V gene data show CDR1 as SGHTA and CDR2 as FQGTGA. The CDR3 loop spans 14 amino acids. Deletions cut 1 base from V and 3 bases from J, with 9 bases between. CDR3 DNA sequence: TGTGCCAGCAGCTTAAGTCGATCAGACACTGAAGCTTTCTTT. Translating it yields CASSLSRSDTEAFF.

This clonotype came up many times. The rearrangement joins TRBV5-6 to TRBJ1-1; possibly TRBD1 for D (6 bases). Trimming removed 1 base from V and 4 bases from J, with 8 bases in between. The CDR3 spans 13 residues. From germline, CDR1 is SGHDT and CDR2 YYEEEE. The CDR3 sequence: CASSLLGGTEAFF. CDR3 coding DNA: TGTGCCAGCAGCTTGTTAGGGGGCACTGAAGCTTTCTTT.

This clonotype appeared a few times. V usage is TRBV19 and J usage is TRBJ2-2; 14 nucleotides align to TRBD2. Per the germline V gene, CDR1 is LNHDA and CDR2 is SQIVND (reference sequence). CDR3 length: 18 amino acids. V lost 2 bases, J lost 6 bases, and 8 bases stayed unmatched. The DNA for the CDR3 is TGTGCCAGTAGTATACTGGGGGGACTAGCGGGAGTTCCCGGGGAGCTGTTTTTT. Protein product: CASSILGGLAGVPGELFF.

The CDR3 nucleotides read TGTGCCAGCAGATCGGTAGGACCTGGAAACACCATATATTTT. As protein: CASRSVGPGNTIYF. This chain uses TRBV27 with TRBJ1-3; no reliable D call. With 6 bases removed from V and 2 bases from J, the gap between germline ends came to 11 bases. This CDR3 comprises 14 residues. Germline V gene lookup returns CDR1 MNHEY and CDR2 SMNVEV (reference sequence).

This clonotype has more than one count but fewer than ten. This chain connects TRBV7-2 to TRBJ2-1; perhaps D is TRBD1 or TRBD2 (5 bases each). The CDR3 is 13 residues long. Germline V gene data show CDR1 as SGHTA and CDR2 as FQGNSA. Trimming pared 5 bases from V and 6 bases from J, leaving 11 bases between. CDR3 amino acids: CASSLLGTNEQFF. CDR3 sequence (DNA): TGTGCCAGCAGCCTACTCGGGACCAATGAGCAGTTCTTC.

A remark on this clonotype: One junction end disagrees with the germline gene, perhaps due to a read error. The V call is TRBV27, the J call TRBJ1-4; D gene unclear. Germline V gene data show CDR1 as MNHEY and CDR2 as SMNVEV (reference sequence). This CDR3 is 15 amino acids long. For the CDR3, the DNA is TGTGCCAGCAGTGTATCAAGGATTGGGGATGAAAAACTGTTTTTT. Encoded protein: CASSVSRIGDEKLFF.

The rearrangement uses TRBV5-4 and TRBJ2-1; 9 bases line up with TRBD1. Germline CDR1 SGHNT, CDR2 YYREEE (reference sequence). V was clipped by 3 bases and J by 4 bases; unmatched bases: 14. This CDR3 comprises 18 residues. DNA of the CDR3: TGTGCCAGCAGCTCCTACACCGGGACAGGGATGTCATACAATGAGCAGTTCTTC. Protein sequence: CASSSYTGTGMSYNEQFF.

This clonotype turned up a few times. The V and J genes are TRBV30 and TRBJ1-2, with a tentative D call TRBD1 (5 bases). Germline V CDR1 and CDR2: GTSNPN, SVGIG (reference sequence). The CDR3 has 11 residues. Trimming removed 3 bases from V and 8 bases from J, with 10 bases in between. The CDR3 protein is CAWRWGFGYTF. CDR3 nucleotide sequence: TGTGCCTGGAGATGGGGGTTCGGCTACACCTTC.

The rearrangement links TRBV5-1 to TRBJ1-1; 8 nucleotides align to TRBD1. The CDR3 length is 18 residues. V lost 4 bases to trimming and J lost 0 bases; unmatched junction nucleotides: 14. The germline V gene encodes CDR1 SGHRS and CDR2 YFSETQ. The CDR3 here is CASSPKTGATPMNTEAFF. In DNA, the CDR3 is TGCGCCAGCAGCCCAAAGACAGGGGCCACTCCAATGAACACTGAAGCTTTCTTT.

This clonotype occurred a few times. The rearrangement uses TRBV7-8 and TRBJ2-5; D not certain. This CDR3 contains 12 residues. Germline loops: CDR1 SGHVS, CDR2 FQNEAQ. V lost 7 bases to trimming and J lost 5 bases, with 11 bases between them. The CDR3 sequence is CASTLSSETQYF. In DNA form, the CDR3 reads TGTGCCAGCACCCTTAGTTCTGAGACCCAGTACTTC.

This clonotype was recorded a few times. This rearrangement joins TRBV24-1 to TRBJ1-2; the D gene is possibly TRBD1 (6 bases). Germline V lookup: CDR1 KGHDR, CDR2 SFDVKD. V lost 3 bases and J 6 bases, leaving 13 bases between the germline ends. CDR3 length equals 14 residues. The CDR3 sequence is CATSDRQVFDGYTF. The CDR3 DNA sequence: TGTGCCACCAGTGATCGACAGGTTTTCGATGGCTACACCTTC.

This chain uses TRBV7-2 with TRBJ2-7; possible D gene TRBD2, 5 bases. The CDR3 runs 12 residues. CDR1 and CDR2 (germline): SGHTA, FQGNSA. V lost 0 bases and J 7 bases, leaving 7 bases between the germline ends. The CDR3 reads CASSLASGEQYF. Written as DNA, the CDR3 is TGTGCCAGCAGCTTAGCCTCGGGGGAGCAGTACTTC.

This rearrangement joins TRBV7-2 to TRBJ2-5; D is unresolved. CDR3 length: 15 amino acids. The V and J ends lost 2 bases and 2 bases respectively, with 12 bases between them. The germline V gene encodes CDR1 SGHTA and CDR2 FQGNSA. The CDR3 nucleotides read TGTGCCAGCAGCTTAAGACGGGTTGGGCAAGAGACCCAGTACTTC. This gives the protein CASSLRRVGQETQYF.

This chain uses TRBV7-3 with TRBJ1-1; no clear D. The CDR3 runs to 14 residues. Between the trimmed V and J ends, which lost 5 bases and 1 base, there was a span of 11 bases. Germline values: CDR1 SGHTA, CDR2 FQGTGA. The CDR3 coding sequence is TGTGCCAGCAGCGAGGGTGGCACGAACACTGAAGCTTTCTTT. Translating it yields CASSEGGTNTEAFF. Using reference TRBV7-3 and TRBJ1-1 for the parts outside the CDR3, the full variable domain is GAGVSQTPSNKVTEKGKYVELRCDPISGHTALYWYRQSLGQGPEFLIYFQGTGAADDSGLPNDRFFAVRPEGSVSTLKIQRTERGDSAVYLCASSEGGTNTEAFFGQGTRLTVV.

The CDR3, as DNA: TGTGCCAGCAGTAACCCCGGGGACAGACAGCCTTTTAACTATGGCTACACCTTC. It codes for CASSNPGDRQPFNYGYTF. V usage is TRBV21-1 and J usage is TRBJ1-2; the D call of TRBD1 is as the table states it, not checked on the DNA. TRBV21-1 is assigned pseudogene status. CDR3 length: 18 amino acids.

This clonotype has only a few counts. The CDR3 bases are TGTGCCAGCAGCAAAGTTAGGGGGGACAGAAAAAACATTCAGTACTTC. Protein sequence: CASSKVRGDRKNIQYF. J is TRBJ2-4 and V is TRBV21-1; the DNA was not used to check the table's D call, TRBD1. TRBV21-1 is marked as a pseudogene. The CDR3 loop spans 16 amino acids.

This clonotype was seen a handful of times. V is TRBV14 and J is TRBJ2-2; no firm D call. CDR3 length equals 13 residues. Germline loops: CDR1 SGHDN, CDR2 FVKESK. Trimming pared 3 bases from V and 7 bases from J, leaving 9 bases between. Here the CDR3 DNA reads TGTGCCAGCAGCCAGTTTCCTGGCGGGGAGCTGTTTTTT. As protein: CASSQFPGGELFF.

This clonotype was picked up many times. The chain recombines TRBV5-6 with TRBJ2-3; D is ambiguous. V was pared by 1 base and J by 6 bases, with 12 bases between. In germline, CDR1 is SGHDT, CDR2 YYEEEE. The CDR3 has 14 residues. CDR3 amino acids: CASSLFLNLDTQYF. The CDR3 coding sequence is TGTGCCAGCAGCTTGTTTTTGAACCTCGATACGCAGTATTTT.

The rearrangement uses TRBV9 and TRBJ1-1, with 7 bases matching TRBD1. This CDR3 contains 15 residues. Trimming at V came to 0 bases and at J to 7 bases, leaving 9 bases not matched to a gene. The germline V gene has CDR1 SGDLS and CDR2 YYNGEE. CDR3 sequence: CASSVVGNGDSEAFF. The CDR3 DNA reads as TGTGCCAGCAGCGTAGTGGGGAATGGGGACAGTGAAGCTTTCTTT. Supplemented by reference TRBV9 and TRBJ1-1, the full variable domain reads DSGVTQTPKHLITATGQRVTLRCSPRSGDLSVYWYQQSLDQGLQFLIQYYNGEERAKGNILERFSAQQFPDLHSELNLSSLELGDSALYFCASSVVGNGDSEAFFGQGTRLTVV.

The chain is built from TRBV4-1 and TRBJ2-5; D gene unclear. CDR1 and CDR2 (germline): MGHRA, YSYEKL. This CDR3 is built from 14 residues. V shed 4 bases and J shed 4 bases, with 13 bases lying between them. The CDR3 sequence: CASSLPGRLETQYF. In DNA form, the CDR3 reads TGCGCCAGCAGCCTTCCCGGGCGGTTAGAGACCCAGTACTTC.